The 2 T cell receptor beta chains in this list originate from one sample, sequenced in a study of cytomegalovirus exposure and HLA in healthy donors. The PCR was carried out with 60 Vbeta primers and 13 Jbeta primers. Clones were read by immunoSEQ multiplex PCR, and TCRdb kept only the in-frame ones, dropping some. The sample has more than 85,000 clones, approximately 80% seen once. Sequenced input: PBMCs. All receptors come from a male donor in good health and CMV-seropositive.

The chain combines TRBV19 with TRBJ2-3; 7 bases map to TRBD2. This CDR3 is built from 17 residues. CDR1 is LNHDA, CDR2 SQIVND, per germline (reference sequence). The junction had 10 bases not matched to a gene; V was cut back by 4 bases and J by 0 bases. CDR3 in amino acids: CASSTRGGWGSTDTQYF. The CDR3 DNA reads TGTGCCAGTAGTACCCGGGGAGGGTGGGGAAGCACAGATACGCAGTATTTT.

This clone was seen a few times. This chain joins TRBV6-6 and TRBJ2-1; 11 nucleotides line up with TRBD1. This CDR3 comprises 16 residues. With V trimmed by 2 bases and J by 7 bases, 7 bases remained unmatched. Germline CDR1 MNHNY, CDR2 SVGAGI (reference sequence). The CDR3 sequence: CASSYVDRGLGNEQFF. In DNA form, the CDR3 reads TGTGCCAGCAGTTACGTGGACAGGGGGCTAGGAAATGAGCAGTTCTTC.